The 4 T cell receptor beta chains reported below all come from one sample, sequenced in a study of blood T cell repertoires in COVID-19 (dated by TCRdb to the early 2020s). Libraries came from the immunoSEQ multiplex PCR assay. Entries here come from immuneACCESS through TCRdb and include only in-frame sequences with V and J called. Some clones fail to appear in such tables; in the studies checked, an unresolved V gene covers under half of the shortfall, and the cause of the remainder is unknown. The sample profile shows roughly 250,000 clones; approximately 83% of them were found once. The ten largest clones add up to about 3.3% of the sample. Specimen: PBMCs or T cells enriched from blood (not recorded which). Every receptor here comes from a middle-aged woman with acute COVID-19.

This sequence joins TRBV3-1 (or the pseudogene TRBV3-2) and TRBJ1-5, with TRBD1 identical over 12 bases. This CDR3 is 16 amino acids long. V trimming: 2 bases; J trimming: 5 bases; junction bases outside the gene matches: 4. Germline V gene sequence: CDR1 LGHDT, CDR2 YNNKEL (reference sequence). CDR3 DNA sequence: TGTGCCAGCAGCCAACGGGGACAGGGGGCTCATCAGCCCCAGCATTTT. Its protein is CASSQRGQGAHQPQHF.

DNA of the CDR3: TGTGCCAGCAGCCCTGGACTAGTGATCGGCGAGCAGTACTTC. Protein: CASSPGLVIGEQYF. V is TRBV11-3 and J is TRBJ2-7; 7 bases fit TRBD2. The CDR3 sequence is 14 residues long. The germline V gene has CDR1 SGHNT and CDR2 YENEEA. V lost 5 bases to trimming and J lost 6 bases; unmatched junction nucleotides: 10.

The rearrangement uses TRBV7-2 and TRBJ1-5; TRBD1 matches at 8 bases. The CDR3 totals 15 residues. V lost 5 bases and J lost 5; bases outside the gene matches: 8. Germline values: CDR1 SGHTA, CDR2 FQGNSA. The chain's CDR3 is CASSGPDRAHQPQHF. In DNA form, the CDR3 reads TGTGCCAGCAGCGGCCCGGACAGGGCCCATCAGCCCCAGCATTTT.

The rearrangement joins TRBV15 to TRBJ2-7, with 8 nucleotides matching TRBD1. In germline, CDR1 is LNHNV, CDR2 YYDKDF (reference sequence). J was trimmed by 2 bases and V by 8 bases; bases with no gene match: 11. The CDR3 runs 15 residues. This CDR3 reads CATQSSQGVTYEQYF. Here the CDR3 DNA reads TGTGCCACCCAGTCATCACAGGGGGTCACCTACGAGCAGTACTTC.